The present T cell receptor beta chain was sequenced within a study of blood T cell repertoires in COVID-19 (dated by TCRdb to the early 2020s). General notes on the study: The collaborator samples originated in the United States, Italy and Spain and spanned the acute and convalescent phases of COVID-19. The material from the prospective study consisted of cDNA or gDNA derived from T cells, B-cell-depleted T cells, or PBMCs. The dataset comprised deeply sampled blood TCRbeta repertoires from subjects exposed to, actively infected with, or recovered from COVID-19. The repertoires were released in a freely available public database meant as a resource for research on the immune response to SARS-CoV-2. The samples were drawn from two sources: the first 160 participants of the ongoing ImmuneRACE study, and 1,200 or so subjects contributed by 6 global collaborators. A de-identified subject ID, COVID-19 status, age in years and sex were almost always included in the sample metadata. HLA class I and class II types, where available, came from metadata supplied by the sample provider rather than from assay-based typing. Findings and caveats that apply to the study as a whole: How much clinical and demographic metadata was included differed by source and by participant, and the metadata was provided uncurated.

To note about this clone: Its antigen is not yet known. Per-nucleotide qualities are absent, and no much larger clonotype sits a single base away.

The CDR3 starts with the cysteine, ends with the phenylalanine, and has 13 residues. Left in the record is the CDR3 DNA by itself, 39 bases read in frame from the first base. Trimming removed 6 bases from V and 5 bases from J, leaving 10 bases between the germline ends. TCRbeta CDR3 regions were amplified from genomic DNA by means of the immunoSEQ Assay, a bias-controlled multiplex PCR. In the original analysis: The number of nucleated cells in each sample was estimated from the amplification of reference gene primers within the assay. Sequence reads were collapsed and filtered to measure the absolute abundance of every unique TCRbeta CDR3 rearrangement. Productive Simpson clonality was computed per sample as the square root of Simpson's diversity index over productive rearrangements. TCRdb carries this immuneACCESS record with in-frame sequences only. Its versions omit some clonotypes, under half of them owing to an unresolved V gene in the studies checked, with the rest unexplained. V, J and clone size derive from that table, while D and trimming were established from the DNA sequence. The sample yields 190,000 or so clones; 86% were counted once. Under 9.5% of the sample goes to the ten largest clones.

Participants in the prospective study were enrolled through a virtual design, were aged roughly 18 to 100 years, and lived in fewer than 30 United States geographic areas. In the prospective study, participants were assigned to cohorts based on the clinical history participants reported in a screening survey and a study questionnaire. Recovered participants in ImmuneRACE Cohort 3 were defined by two consecutive negative NP/OP PCR tests, clearance by a healthcare professional, or resolution of symptoms. In the prospective study, whole blood, serum and a nasopharyngeal or oropharyngeal swab were collected from each participant by mobile phlebotomists. Participants in the prospective study had the option to provide additional blood draws and questionnaires over a roughly two-month period. Blood samples from the prospective study were shipped frozen or at room temperature prior to DNA extraction.

The sequence was collected from a woman in her twenties or thirties who had recovered from COVID-19. Sequencing was carried out using PBMCs or T cells enriched from blood (not recorded which). The V and J genes are TRBV12-3 or TRBV12-4 and TRBJ2-2; the D segment could be TRBD1, given 5 matching bases. The DNA sequence reads TGTGCCAGCAGGCTATCAGGGACCGGGGAGCTGTTTTTT. Translated, it reads CASRLSGTGELFF.